This is a list of T cell receptor beta chains from one sample in a study of cytomegalovirus exposure and HLA in healthy donors. Here immunoSEQ multiplex PCR was the method, and the copy in TCRdb shows in-frame clones only, minus some. Of around 92,000 clones listed, under 80% were seen once; the top ten hold 7% to 10%. The sequencing input was PBMCs. These receptors were collected from a human donor in good health. Each CDR3 is given with its conserved first and last residue. Each record gives: D gene, clone size, V gene, J gene, CDR3 protein, CDR3 DNA. The D gene is left open where the match is weak. The size field is filled for only some rows; it gives once, few, many or a size class.

d_gene: .
abundance: .
v_gene: TRBV6-5
j_gene: TRBJ1-1
CDR3aa: CASSPRPGMNTEAFF
CDR3nt: TGTGCCAGCAGTCCGAGGCCGGGGATGAACACTGAAGCTTTCTTT

d_gene: TRBD1
abundance: .
v_gene: TRBV6-5
j_gene: TRBJ2-2
CDR3aa: CASSKRQGTGELFF
CDR3nt: TGTGCCAGCAGTAAAAGACAGGGAACCGGGGAGCTGTTTTTT

d_gene: TRBD2
abundance: few
v_gene: TRBV14
j_gene: TRBJ2-2
CDR3aa: CASSPRTSGTGLGELFF
CDR3nt: TGTGCCAGCAGTCCCCGGACTAGCGGGACCGGCCTAGGGGAGCTGTTTTTT

d_gene: TRBD1
abundance: .
v_gene: TRBV19
j_gene: TRBJ1-1
CDR3aa: CASATGGGTEAFF
CDR3nt: TGTGCCAGTGCTACAGGGGGCGGCACTGAAGCTTTCTTT

d_gene: .
abundance: .
v_gene: TRBV7-9
j_gene: TRBJ1-2
CDR3aa: CASSSTRTDSPAFRGYTF
CDR3nt: TGTGCCAGCAGCTCAACAAGGACGGACAGCCCCGCTTTCCGCGGCTACACCTTC

d_gene: .
abundance: .
v_gene: TRBV10-1
j_gene: TRBJ1-1
CDR3aa: CASSDLFDTEAFF
CDR3nt: TGCGCCAGCAGTGATCTGTTCGACACTGAAGCTTTCTTT

d_gene: TRBD2
abundance: few
v_gene: TRBV10-3
j_gene: TRBJ2-1
CDR3aa: CAIKVAGERVGNEQFF
CDR3nt: TGTGCCATAAAAGTAGCGGGAGAAAGGGTCGGCAATGAGCAGTTCTTC

d_gene: .
abundance: few
v_gene: TRBV10-3
j_gene: TRBJ2-3
CDR3aa: CAISGATDTQYF
CDR3nt: TGTGCCATCAGTGGCGCCACAGATACGCAGTATTTT

d_gene: .
abundance: .
v_gene: TRBV5-4
j_gene: TRBJ2-1
CDR3aa: CASSLAGSNEQFF
CDR3nt: TGTGCCAGCAGCTTAGCAGGCTCCAATGAGCAGTTCTTC

d_gene: .
abundance: .
v_gene: TRBV5-1
j_gene: TRBJ2-1
CDR3aa: CASSPELGGYNEQFF
CDR3nt: TGCGCCAGCAGCCCCGAACTAGGTGGATACAATGAGCAGTTCTTC

d_gene: .
abundance: once
v_gene: TRBV5-1
j_gene: TRBJ1-2
CDR3aa: CASSPSSGYGYTF
CDR3nt: TGCGCCAGCAGCCCGAGTTCAGGGTATGGCTACACCTTC

d_gene: TRBD1
abundance: few
v_gene: TRBV29-1
j_gene: TRBJ1-2
CDR3aa: CSVAGTGRANYGYTF
CDR3nt: TGCAGCGTTGCCGGGACAGGGAGAGCTAACTATGGCTACACCTTC

d_gene: TRBD2
abundance: .
v_gene: TRBV15
j_gene: TRBJ2-2
CDR3aa: CATSRELAGVTGELFF
CDR3nt: TGTGCCACCAGCAGAGAACTAGCGGGAGTCACCGGGGAGCTGTTTTTT

d_gene: .
abundance: few
v_gene: TRBV29-1
j_gene: TRBJ1-1
CDR3aa: CSVNTGSEAFF
CDR3nt: TGCAGCGTTAATACAGGGAGTGAAGCTTTCTTT

d_gene: TRBD1
abundance: once
v_gene: TRBV4-3
j_gene: TRBJ2-7
CDR3aa: CASSHTNTGQGSYEQYF
CDR3nt: TGCGCCAGCAGCCATACTAATACGGGACAGGGCTCCTACGAGCAGTACTTC

d_gene: TRBD2
abundance: .
v_gene: TRBV6-4
j_gene: TRBJ2-1
CDR3aa: CASSYSASGSSYNEQFF
CDR3nt: TGTGCCAGCAGTTACTCAGCTAGCGGGAGCTCCTACAATGAGCAGTTCTTC

d_gene: .
abundance: .
v_gene: TRBV7-8
j_gene: TRBJ2-7
CDR3aa: CASSSFRDFTPYEQYF
CDR3nt: TGTGCCAGCAGCTCATTCCGGGACTTTACCCCCTACGAGCAGTACTTC

d_gene: .
abundance: once
v_gene: TRBV10-3
j_gene: TRBJ2-3
CDR3aa: CAISVGGLTDTQYF
CDR3nt: TGTGCCATCAGTGTGGGAGGACTCACAGATACGCAGTATTTT

d_gene: TRBD2
abundance: few
v_gene: TRBV7-2
j_gene: TRBJ2-7
CDR3aa: CASSGLAGIYEQYF
CDR3nt: TGTGCCAGCAGCGGACTAGCGGGGATATACGAGCAGTACTTC

d_gene: .
abundance: .
v_gene: TRBV7-2
j_gene: TRBJ1-5
CDR3aa: CASSHQGDRNQPQHF
CDR3nt: TGTGCCAGCAGCCATCAGGGCGATCGCAATCAGCCCCAGCATTTT

d_gene: .
abundance: .
v_gene: TRBV5-1
j_gene: TRBJ2-1
CDR3aa: CASSSRGEQFF
CDR3nt: TGCGCCAGCAGCTCGAGAGGGGAGCAGTTCTTC

d_gene: .
abundance: .
v_gene: TRBV6-5
j_gene: TRBJ1-3
CDR3aa: CASSYSKSPGNTIYF
CDR3nt: TGTGCCAGCAGTTACTCCAAGAGCCCTGGAAACACCATATATTTT

d_gene: .
abundance: few
v_gene: TRBV18
j_gene: TRBJ2-5
CDR3aa: CASSLGSYARAAETQYF
CDR3nt: TGTGCCAGCTCACTTGGCAGTTATGCCAGGGCAGCAGAGACCCAGTACTTC

d_gene: .
abundance: .
v_gene: TRBV6-1
j_gene: TRBJ1-2
CDR3aa: CASSEFGSRYTF
CDR3nt: TGTGCCAGCAGTGAATTCGGTAGCCGCTACACCTTC

d_gene: TRBD2
abundance: .
v_gene: TRBV19
j_gene: TRBJ2-3
CDR3aa: CASSIVGTSGTDTQYF
CDR3nt: TGTGCCAGTAGTATAGTGGGGACTAGCGGCACAGATACGCAGTATTTT

d_gene: .
abundance: .
v_gene: TRBV6-5
j_gene: TRBJ1-1
CDR3aa: CASSPPGYHTEAFF
CDR3nt: TGTGCCAGCAGCCCACCAGGGTACCACACTGAAGCTTTCTTT

d_gene: TRBD1
abundance: .
v_gene: TRBV16
j_gene: TRBJ1-2
CDR3aa: CASSQSDRGAYGYTF
CDR3nt: TGTGCCAGCAGCCAATCGGACAGGGGGGCCTATGGCTACACCTTC

d_gene: .
abundance: .
v_gene: TRBV9
j_gene: TRBJ2-3
CDR3aa: CASSVSPVATQATQYF
CDR3nt: TGTGCCAGCAGCGTATCCCCAGTCGCTACCCAGGCTACGCAGTATTTT

d_gene: TRBD1
abundance: .
v_gene: TRBV7-9
j_gene: TRBJ2-5
CDR3aa: CASSIAGTGTQETQYF
CDR3nt: TGTGCCAGCAGCATCGCCGGGACAGGAACCCAAGAGACCCAGTACTTC

d_gene: .
abundance: .
v_gene: TRBV5-1
j_gene: TRBJ1-1
CDR3aa: CASSLDGFGTEAFF
CDR3nt: TGCGCCAGCAGCTTGGACGGGTTCGGGACTGAAGCTTTCTTT

d_gene: TRBD2
abundance: .
v_gene: TRBV6-5
j_gene: TRBJ2-3
CDR3aa: CASSYSAGGFTDTQYF
CDR3nt: TGTGCCAGCAGTTACTCTGCGGGGGGATTCACAGATACGCAGTATTTT

d_gene: TRBD2
abundance: .
v_gene: TRBV5-6
j_gene: TRBJ2-1
CDR3aa: CASATLAGVGEQFF
CDR3nt: TGTGCCAGCGCCACGCTAGCGGGAGTGGGTGAGCAGTTCTTC

d_gene: TRBD1
abundance: .
v_gene: TRBV5-4
j_gene: TRBJ2-6
CDR3aa: CASSDRASGANVLTF
CDR3nt: TGTGCCAGCAGTGACAGGGCCTCTGGGGCCAACGTCCTGACTTTC

d_gene: .
abundance: once
v_gene: TRBV29-1
j_gene: TRBJ1-2
CDR3aa: CSVVSRNYGYTF
CDR3nt: TGCAGCGTTGTATCTAGAAACTATGGCTACACCTTC

d_gene: .
abundance: .
v_gene: TRBV11-2
j_gene: TRBJ2-5
CDR3aa: CASSDRGGSSAETQYF
CDR3nt: TGTGCCAGCAGCGATAGGGGGGGGAGTTCCGCAGAGACCCAGTACTTC

d_gene: TRBD2
abundance: once
v_gene: TRBV9
j_gene: TRBJ2-7
CDR3aa: CASSVGASGSSEQYF
CDR3nt: TGTGCCAGCAGCGTAGGCGCTAGCGGGAGTTCCGAGCAGTACTTC

d_gene: .
abundance: once
v_gene: TRBV10-1
j_gene: TRBJ1-2
CDR3aa: CASSAQAAYGYTF
CDR3nt: TGCGCCAGCAGTGCACAGGCTGCCTATGGCTACACCTTC

d_gene: .
abundance: .
v_gene: TRBV4-2
j_gene: TRBJ2-3
CDR3aa: CASSQANTLRAHGEDTQYF
CDR3nt: TGTGCCAGCAGCCAAGCGAACACCCTGCGAGCCCACGGGGAGGATACGCAGTATTTT

d_gene: .
abundance: .
v_gene: TRBV20-1
j_gene: TRBJ1-2
CDR3aa: CSAGITGGYTF
CDR3nt: TGCAGTGCAGGGATAACGGGGGGCTACACCTTC

d_gene: TRBD1
abundance: .
v_gene: TRBV18
j_gene: TRBJ1-5
CDR3aa: CASSYGQGNQPQHF
CDR3nt: TGTGCCAGCTCATACGGACAGGGCAATCAGCCCCAGCATTTT

d_gene: TRBD1
abundance: .
v_gene: TRBV11-2
j_gene: TRBJ2-4
CDR3aa: CASSFPTSPTGWDIQYF
CDR3nt: TGTGCCAGCAGCTTTCCAACCTCACCGACAGGGTGGGACATTCAGTACTTC